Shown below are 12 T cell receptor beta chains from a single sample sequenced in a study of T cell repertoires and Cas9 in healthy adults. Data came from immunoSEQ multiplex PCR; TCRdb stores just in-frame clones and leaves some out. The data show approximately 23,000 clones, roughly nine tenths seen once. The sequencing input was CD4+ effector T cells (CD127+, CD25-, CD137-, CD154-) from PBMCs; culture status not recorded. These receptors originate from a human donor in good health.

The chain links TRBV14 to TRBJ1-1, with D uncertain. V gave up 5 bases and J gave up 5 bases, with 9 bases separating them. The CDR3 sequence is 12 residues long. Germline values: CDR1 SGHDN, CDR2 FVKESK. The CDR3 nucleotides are TGTGCCAGCAGCGGAAGAGGAACTGAAGCTTTCTTT. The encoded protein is CASSGRGTEAFF.

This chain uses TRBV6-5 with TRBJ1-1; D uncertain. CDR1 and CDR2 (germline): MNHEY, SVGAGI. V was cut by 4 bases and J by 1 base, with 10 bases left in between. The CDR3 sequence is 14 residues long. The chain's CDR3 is CASSLGAANTEAFF. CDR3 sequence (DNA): TGTGCCAGCAGTTTAGGTGCTGCGAACACTGAAGCTTTCTTT.

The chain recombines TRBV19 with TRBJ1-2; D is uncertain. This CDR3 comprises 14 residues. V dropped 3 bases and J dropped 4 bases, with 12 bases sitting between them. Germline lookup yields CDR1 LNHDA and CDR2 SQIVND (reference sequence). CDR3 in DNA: TGTGCCAGTAGTATCAGGAAGAACGGCTATGGCTACACCTTC. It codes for CASSIRKNGYGYTF.

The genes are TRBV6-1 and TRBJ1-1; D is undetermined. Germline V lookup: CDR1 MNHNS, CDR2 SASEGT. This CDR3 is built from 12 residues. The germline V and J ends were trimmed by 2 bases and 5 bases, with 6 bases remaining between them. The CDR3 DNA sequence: TGTGCCAGCAGTGAAAGAGTTACTGAAGCTTTCTTT. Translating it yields CASSERVTEAFF.

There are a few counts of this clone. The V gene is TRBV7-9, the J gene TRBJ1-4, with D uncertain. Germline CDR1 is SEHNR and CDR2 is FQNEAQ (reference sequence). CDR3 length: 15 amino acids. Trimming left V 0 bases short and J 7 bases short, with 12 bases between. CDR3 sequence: CASSLAELIPEKLFF. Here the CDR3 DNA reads TGTGCCAGCAGCTTAGCAGAGCTGATCCCTGAAAAACTGTTTTTT.

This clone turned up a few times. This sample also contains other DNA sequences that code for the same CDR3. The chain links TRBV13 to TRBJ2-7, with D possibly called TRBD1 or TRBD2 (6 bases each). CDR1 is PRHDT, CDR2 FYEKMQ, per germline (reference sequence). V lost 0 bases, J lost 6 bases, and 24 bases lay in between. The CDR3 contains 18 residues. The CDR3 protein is CASSLGGTGAGVIGEQYF. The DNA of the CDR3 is TGTGCCAGCAGCTTAGGGGGTACGGGGGCAGGGGTTATCGGCGAGCAGTACTTC.

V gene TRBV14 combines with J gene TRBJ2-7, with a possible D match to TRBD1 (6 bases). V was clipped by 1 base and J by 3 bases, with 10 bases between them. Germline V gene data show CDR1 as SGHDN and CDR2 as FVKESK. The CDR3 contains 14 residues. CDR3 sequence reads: CASSQVGGNYEQYF. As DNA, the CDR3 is TGTGCCAGCAGCCAAGTAGGGGGTAACTACGAGCAGTACTTC. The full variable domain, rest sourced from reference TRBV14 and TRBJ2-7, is EAGVTQFPSHSVIEKGQTVTLRCDPISGHDNLYWYRRVMGKEIKFLLHFVKESKQDESGMPNNRFLAERTGGTYSTLKVQPAELEDSGVYFCASSQVGGNYEQYFGPGTRLTVT.

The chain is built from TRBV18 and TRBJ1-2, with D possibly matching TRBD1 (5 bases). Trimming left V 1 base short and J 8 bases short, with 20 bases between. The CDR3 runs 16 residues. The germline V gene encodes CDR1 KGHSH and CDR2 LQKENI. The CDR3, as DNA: TGTGCCAGCTCACCACGGGACCTAGTGGCCCCAGGGGGCTACACCTTC. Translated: CASSPRDLVAPGGYTF.

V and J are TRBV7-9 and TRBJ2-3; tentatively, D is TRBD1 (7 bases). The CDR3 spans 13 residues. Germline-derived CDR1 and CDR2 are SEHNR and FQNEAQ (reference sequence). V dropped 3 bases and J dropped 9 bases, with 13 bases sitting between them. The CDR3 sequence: CASSFMSGGTQYF. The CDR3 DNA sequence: TGTGCCAGCAGCTTTATGTCAGGGGGGACGCAGTATTTT.

The CDR3 bases are TGTGCCAGCAGTAGGACGTGGGAGGCGAGCACTGAAGCTTTCTTT. This gives the protein CASSRTWEASTEAFF. V is TRBV6-1 and J is TRBJ1-1, with D unclear. This CDR3 comprises 15 residues. The V and J ends lost 5 bases and 4 bases respectively, with 17 bases between them. Germline assignment: CDR1 MNHNS and CDR2 SASEGT.

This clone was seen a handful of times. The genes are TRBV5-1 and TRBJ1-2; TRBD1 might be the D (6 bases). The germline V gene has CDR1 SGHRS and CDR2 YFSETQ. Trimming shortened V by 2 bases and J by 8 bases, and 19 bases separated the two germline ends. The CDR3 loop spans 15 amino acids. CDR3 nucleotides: TGCGCCAGCAGCTTTGGGAGGGGGTTCGATTTCGGCTACACCTTC. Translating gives CASSFGRGFDFGYTF.

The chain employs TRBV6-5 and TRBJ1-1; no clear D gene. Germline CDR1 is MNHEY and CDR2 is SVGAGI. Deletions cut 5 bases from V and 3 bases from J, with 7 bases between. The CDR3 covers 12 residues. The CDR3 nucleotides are TGTGCCAGCAGTGAAACGGACACTGAAGCTTTCTTT. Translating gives CASSETDTEAFF.